This TCR beta chain stems from a study of OX40 agonist ivuxolimab in advanced cancers. In its sample, this clone was seen once. No antigen is known for it. Study-wide results and caveats: Some nonresponders also had low normalized T-cell clonal expansion.

The study sampled blood at baseline, cycle 4 day 1, and cycle 7 day 1. Germline CDR1 is MNHNS and CDR2 is SASEGT. The CDR3 runs to 12 residues. Trimming took off 1 base at V and 9 bases at J, with 7 bases between the two ends. Clones were sequenced by immunoSEQ multiplex PCR, and TCRdb holds only the in-frame ones, with some missing. The sample holds tens of thousands of clones, roughly nine tenths seen once. The material was CD4+ or CD8+ T cells sorted from blood, obtained in a trial of the OX40 agonist ivuxolimab. The chain has TRBV6-1 and TRBJ1-5, with D unclear. The clonotype originates from an adult with an advanced solid tumor such as melanoma, head and neck, liver or kidney cancer. CDR3: CASSEVERPQHF. The CDR3 region has the DNA TGTGCCAGCAGTGAAGTGGAACGGCCCCAGCATTTT.